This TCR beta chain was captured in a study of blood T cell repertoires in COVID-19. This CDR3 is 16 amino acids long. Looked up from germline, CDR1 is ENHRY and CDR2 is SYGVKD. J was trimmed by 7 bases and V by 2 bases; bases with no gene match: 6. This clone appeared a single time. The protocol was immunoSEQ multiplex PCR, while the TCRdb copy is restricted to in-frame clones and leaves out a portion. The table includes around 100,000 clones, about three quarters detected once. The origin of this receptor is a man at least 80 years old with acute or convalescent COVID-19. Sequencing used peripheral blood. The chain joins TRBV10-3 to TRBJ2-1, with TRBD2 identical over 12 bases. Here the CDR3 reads CAISEPTSGRGNEQFF. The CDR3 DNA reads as TGTGCCATCAGTGAGCCGACTAGCGGGAGAGGGAATGAGCAGTTCTTC.